This paragraph covers one TCR beta chain sequence. This clone's antigen is unknown. There are no base qualities to consult, and no much larger clone falls within one base. The CDR3 spans 13 residues, from the cysteine through the phenylalanine. CDR3 DNA is the only sequence kept; it has 39 bases, read in frame from the first base. For CDR1 and CDR2, the germline V gene (reference sequence) lists SEHNR and FQNEAQ. The V end loses 8 bases and the J end loses 8 bases, and a stretch of 15 bases separates them. The entry originates in a study of cytomegalovirus exposure and HLA in healthy donors (dated by TCRdb to about 2017). Broadly, across the study: In an earlier analysis of under 600 of the donors, 250 to 350 Gb of sequence data and 90 million to 120 million unique TCR beta sequences from 180 million or so T cells were reported. An early release that covered roughly 600 HLA-typed donors contained approximately 300 gigabases of sequencing data and tens of millions of unique TCR sequences. Of the 300 to 400 genotyped donors, 65% to 90% fell in the genetic ancestry cluster associated with self-reported Caucasian donors. The study aimed to test whether signatures of past pathogen exposure could be identified by cataloging public T cell receptors. The T cell repertoires of 550 to 850 subjects were profiled by immunosequencing and related to cytomegalovirus serostatus. In addition to the first cohort of 666 subjects, a separate validation cohort of 120 different subjects was used. To predict cytomegalovirus infection status, the study combined high-throughput TCR immunosequencing, statistical association of individual TCRs with disease status, and machine learning. In a later analysis, previously published TCR beta repertoires from 670 or so donors were re-analyzed and high-resolution HLA genotyping was added so that TCR occurrence patterns could be studied. The later analysis used no new phenotypic data to find candidate immune exposures, relying instead on TCR beta sequences and their occurrence across donors. To decide whether each TCR beta V gene segment behaved as functional or pseudogenic, an earlier analysis of approximately 590 of the donors relied on high-throughput TCR beta sequencing. Donor age, sex, ethnicity and CMV serostatus were compiled together with the repertoire data. A later genetic analysis took genome-wide SNP genotypes for about 65% of the 666 donors and used that subset as a discovery cohort. All discovery cohort repertoires had been generated using a single sequencing platform. Class I and class II HLA loci were covered by the typing at four-digit resolution. Typing coverage differed by locus: A, B, C, DRB1 and DQB1 were typed in roughly 620-630 donors, DQA1 in 500 to 550, DPA1 in 606, and DPB1 in 400 to 490. Because of strong linkage in the cohort, five DR-DQ haplotypes were treated as single units for association and clustering. On average, around 240,000 unique TCR beta nucleotide sequences were sequenced per donor among 398 genotyped donors of the cohort, with roughly 18% of those sequences being non-productive.

The research as a whole found: The cohort was sequenced for TCR beta chains only, and without alpha or paired-chain data the features that could be detected were limited. Because HLA typing was missing for some donors at each locus, association tests included only the typed subset. The presence/absence analyses assumed that sequencing depth was roughly uniform across donors, and that assumption may not be true. Most TCR sequences were seen in very few donors, while some public TCRs were found in many individuals. A further reported finding was that TCR beta sequences accurately predicted the HLA-A and HLA-B alleles for most subjects in the first cohort. According to a later analysis, parvovirus B19, influenza, CMV and Epstein-Barr virus appeared linked to several top co-occurrence clusters. Most CMV-associated TCR beta chains appeared to be HLA-restricted in a later analysis, and the HLA associations seemed to be driven largely by CMV exposure. In a later analysis, TCR association rates were found to vary across HLA loci, with the most associated TCRs seen for DRB1 alleles and the fewest for HLA-C alleles. The authors suggested that the approach could potentially be generalized to other disease states and immunological phenotypes. Correlated functional status among segregating V segments might be attributable to linkage disequilibrium, but an unknown experimental factor could not be ruled out. The 87-base-pair reads could not distinguish some IMGT-functional V segments, including TRBV6-2 and TRBV6-3, so those segments were excluded. In a later analysis, around 17,000 TCR beta sequences were associated with specific HLA alleles at a false discovery rate of 0.05. Because counts were too low, seventeen rarely observed V segments, including chromosome 9 orphons, were excluded from the earlier analysis of fewer than 650 of the donors. For the cohort, immune exposure information was limited to CMV serostatus. A later analysis found that HLA-associated TCR beta chains were more clonally expanded and had lower generation probabilities than equally common non-associated chains. In both the original and validation cohorts, the classifier was reported to diagnose cytomegalovirus status with high specificity and sensitivity. Strong co-occurrence of HLA alleles, especially DR and DQ, made assigning TCR associations to individual alleles difficult. A cluster of highly shared sequence variants was judged likely to represent a technical artifact of the sequencing pipeline. In the study, around 150 TCR beta chains were listed as associated with cytomegalovirus. A few of the identified cytomegalovirus-associated TCR beta chains were confirmed in vitro to be specific for cytomegalovirus antigens. A later genetic analysis reported fewer N-insertions in productive TCRs among donors in an Asian-associated ancestry cluster than the roughly 720-donor mean. An association between a missense DCLRE1C variant and V-gene and J-gene trimming of TCR beta chains was found in a later genetic analysis and replicated in an independent cohort. In an earlier analysis of roughly 560 of the donors, most TCR beta V segments were observed in productive rearrangements about 87% or about 30% of the time, broadly matching IMGT annotations.

The cohort consisted of some 730 healthy bone marrow donors. At the time of sampling, all cohort members were nominally healthy, though unrecorded immune exposures were likely present. The donor was CMV seropositive and was included in the group of some 290 seropositive cohort members. A peripheral blood sample was collected from each donor, and TCR beta sequencing was performed on peripheral blood mononuclear cells. Genomic DNA was extracted from the blood cell samples with the Qiagen DNeasy Blood Extraction Kit. Libraries were prepared through the immunoSEQ multiplex PCR assay. For the multiplex PCR, a mixture combining 60 forward primers for TCR Vbeta segments and 13 reverse primers for TCR Jbeta segments was used. The CDR3 region of rearranged TCR beta genes was amplified from genomic DNA by a multiplex PCR assay. Amplified TCR beta libraries were sequenced as 87-base-pair reads on the Illumina HiSeq System. The original pipeline was this. Across the 700 or so repertoires, a later analysis counted 75 million to 90 million unique TCR beta chains, 9 million to 14 million of which were shared by at least two donors. Raw reads were error-corrected and collapsed into unique sequences with a nearest-neighbor algorithm that merged closely related sequences to remove PCR and sequencing errors. Alignment of CDR3 sequences to IMGT reference sequences was used to assign V, D and J gene segments. For a sequence to be retained, a match of at least six nucleotides was required to both a V gene segment and a J gene segment. A rearrangement was called productive if the CDR3 had no stop codons and remained in frame with V and J, and every other rearrangement was called non-productive. Following IMGT convention, CDR3 was defined as the stretch from the second conserved V-encoded cysteine to the conserved J-encoded phenylalanine. Sequences without an unambiguous match to a single V gene segment were excluded from the earlier analysis of about 600 of the donors. An earlier analysis of 500 to 700 of the donors classified V segments as functional when productive rearrangements were above 56.7% and as segregating when the standard deviation between donors was above 5%. A statistical classification framework was developed to diagnose cytomegalovirus status using the catalog of TCR beta chain sequences. In a later analysis, V and J genes were assigned by comparing TCR nucleotide sequences against IMGT/GENE-DB human TR gene sequences. A later analysis assigned CDR3 sequences and most-parsimonious VDJ recombination scenarios with the TCRdist pipeline. In a later analysis, each TCR beta chain was defined by its CDR3 amino acid sequence together with its V-gene family, and reads without a unique V-gene family were excluded. To address suspected cross-contamination and a sequencing artifact, a later analysis removed a few hundred highly shared, low-generation-probability nucleotide sequences. In a later analysis, a clonal expansion index was calculated for each public chain from normalized within-repertoire ranks of inferred template counts. A later analysis computed generation probabilities with a VDJ recombination model fitted to out-of-frame rearrangements, and checked the results against IGoR. In a later analysis, hypergeometric tests were used to score TCR-TCR, TCR-HLA and TCR-CMV co-occurrence, with a repertoire-size bias correction applied to TCR pairs. False discovery rates were estimated in a later analysis by permuting HLA or CMV assignments 20 times. A later analysis grouped co-occurring TCRs with DBSCAN, adding TCRdist sequence similarity when clustering within HLA-allele-positive subsets. Co-occurrence clustering excluded repertoires with fewer than 30,000 or more than 120,000 public chains, plus five with anomalous nucleotide sharing. Drawn from immuneACCESS, this table holds only the in-frame rearrangements with V and J called that TCRdb kept. Clones are partly lost; checked studies trace under half to an unresolved V gene and leave the rest unexplained. Clone size and V and J calls were adopted from that table, with D and trimming inferred from the DNA. The sample contains some 91,000 clones, around 76% of them found a single time. The biggest ten clones account for roughly 6.9% of the sample.

The sample taken for sequencing was PBMCs. The sequence links TRBV7-9 to TRBJ1-4; 6 matching bases give a weak D call of TRBD1. This TCR was recovered from a man aged 40-49 years in good health and CMV-seropositive. The DNA sequence follows: TGTGCCAGCGGCCGGGACAACACCGAAAAACTGTTTTTT. It translates as CASGRDNTEKLFF.